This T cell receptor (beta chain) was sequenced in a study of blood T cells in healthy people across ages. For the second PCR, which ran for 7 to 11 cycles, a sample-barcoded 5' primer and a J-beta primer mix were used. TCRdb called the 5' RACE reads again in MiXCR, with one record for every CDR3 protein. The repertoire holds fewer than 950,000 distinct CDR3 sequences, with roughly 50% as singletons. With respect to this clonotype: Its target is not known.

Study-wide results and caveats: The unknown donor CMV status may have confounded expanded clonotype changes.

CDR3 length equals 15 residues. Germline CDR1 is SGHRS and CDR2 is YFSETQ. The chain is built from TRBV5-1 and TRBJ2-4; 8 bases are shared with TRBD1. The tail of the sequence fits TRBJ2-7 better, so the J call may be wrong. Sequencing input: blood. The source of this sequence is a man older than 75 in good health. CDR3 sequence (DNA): TGCGCCAGCAGCCTCCGGGACAGGATCTCCTACGAGCAGTACTTC. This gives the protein CASSLRDRISYEQYF.